This TCR beta chain is drawn from a study of a mutant IDH1 vaccine in newly diagnosed glioma. Study-wide context: Vaccine administration was initiated 4-6 weeks following radiotherapy alone, or with temozolomide cycles. Most patients had received both radiotherapy and temozolomide, the prior options being radiotherapy, temozolomide, or both.

Sequencing used immunoSEQ multiplex PCR; TCRdb keeps in-frame clones, though not all of them. Among about 56,000 clones listed, around three quarters were seen once. With V trimmed by 2 bases and J by 3 bases, 7 bases remained unmatched. This CDR3 has 15 residues. Germline CDR1 MNHNY, CDR2 SVGAGI (reference sequence). The sample's time point: week 47, end of study. Vaccination used 300 ug of mutant IDH1 20-mer peptide per dose, with topical imiquimod. The study gave patients eight vaccinations in weeks 1, 3, 5, 7, 11, 15, 19, 23. This clone came up once. Its cognate antigen is unknown. The V call is TRBV6-6, the J call TRBJ2-7, with 7 positions matching TRBD1. The specimen was PBMCs, collected from a glioma patient whose treatment included an IDH1 peptide vaccine. The receptor comes from a man between 45 and 60 years old with glioma. CDR3 sequence reads: CASSYEGASDYEQYF. In DNA form, the CDR3 reads TGTGCCAGCAGTTACGAGGGGGCAAGTGACTACGAGCAGTACTTC.